The T cell receptor beta chain under discussion was sequenced for a study of shared clonotypes between healthy human individuals. The protocol was immunoSEQ multiplex PCR, while the TCRdb copy is restricted to in-frame clones and leaves out a portion. The profile covers around 1 million clones, with about three quarters appearing a single time and around 1.4% taken by the ten largest. From germline, CDR1 is GTSNPN and CDR2 SVGIG (reference sequence). CDR3 length equals 14 residues. Trimming shortened V by 2 bases and J by 2 bases, and 13 bases separated the two germline ends. The receptor was isolated from a man between 18 and 35 years old in good health. The chain carries TRBV30 and TRBJ2-7; D is perhaps TRBD1 or TRBD2 (5 bases each). The sample was memory CD4+ T cells sorted from blood. Subset given: CD45RA-negative fraction. CDR3 amino acids: CAWSPGTSAYEQYF. The CDR3 bases are TGTGCCTGGAGTCCCGGGACCTCCGCCTACGAGCAGTACTTC.